The TCR beta chain described here comes from a study of cytomegalovirus exposure and HLA in healthy donors (dated 2017 in TCRdb). Some background on the complete study: According to an earlier analysis of a few hundred of the donors, 200 million or so T cells yielded roughly 100 million unique TCR beta sequences and around 300 Gb of sequence data. An early release covering about 600 HLA-typed donors comprised about 320 gigabases of sequencing data and some 79 million unique TCR sequences. Among the approximately 400 genotyped donors, around 81% belonged to the genetic ancestry cluster associated with self-reported Caucasian donors. The aim of the study was to test whether cataloging public T cell receptors could identify signatures of past pathogen exposure. The study profiled the T cell repertoires of hundreds of subjects by immunosequencing and related them to cytomegalovirus serostatus. A separate validation cohort of roughly 130 different subjects was used in addition to the roughly 670-subject first cohort. High-throughput TCR immunosequencing, statistical association of individual TCRs with disease status, and machine learning were combined to predict cytomegalovirus infection status. In a later analysis, previously published TCR beta repertoires from fewer than 750 donors were re-analyzed and high-resolution HLA genotyping was added so that TCR occurrence patterns could be studied. In the later analysis, no new phenotypic data were used to find candidate immune exposures; instead, reliance was placed on TCR beta sequences and their occurrence across donors. In an earlier analysis of roughly 600 of the donors, high-throughput TCR beta sequencing was used to judge whether each TCR beta V gene segment behaved as functional or pseudogenic. Donor age, sex, ethnicity and CMV serostatus were compiled together with the repertoire data. In a later genetic analysis, genome-wide SNP genotypes for 398 of the 666 donors were used, and that subset was treated as a discovery cohort. Every discovery cohort repertoire had been produced on one sequencing platform. HLA typing included class I and class II loci at four-digit resolution. The number of donors typed differed by locus, with about 620-630 for A, B, C, DRB1 and DQB1, around 560 for DQA1, nearly 610 for DPA1, and approximately 470 for DPB1. A few DR-DQ haplotypes were handled as single units for association and clustering because linkage in the cohort was strong. Among approximately 370 genotyped donors of the cohort, an average of around 250,000 unique TCR beta nucleotide sequences was sequenced per donor, of which roughly 17% were non-productive.

V sheds 1 base and J sheds 7 bases, leaving 16 bases between their ends. In the germline V gene, CDR1 corresponds to MGHRA and CDR2 to YSYEKL. The CDR3, from cysteine to phenylalanine, totals 15 residues. Solely the CDR3 DNA is kept, with 45 bases framed from the first base. The cohort consisted of some 670 healthy bone marrow donors. At the time of sampling, every cohort member was nominally healthy, though immune exposures that went unrecorded were likely present. The donor was CMV seropositive and belonged to the group of about 290 seropositive cohort members. Every donor gave a peripheral blood sample, and the peripheral blood mononuclear cells from that sample were used for TCR beta sequencing. Genomic DNA extraction from the blood cell samples was performed with the Qiagen DNeasy Blood Extraction Kit. A single count supports this clone. Its target antigen remains unknown. One base away there is no much larger clone; base qualities are not given.

The paper's findings and limits, for the study overall: Sequencing depth was assumed to be roughly uniform across donors in the presence/absence analyses, though that assumption may not hold. Because the 87-base-pair reads could not distinguish some IMGT-functional V segments, including TRBV6-2 and TRBV6-3, those segments were excluded. Because HLA typing was missing for some donors at each locus, association tests included only the typed subset. Some 15 rarely observed V segments, including chromosome 9 orphons, were excluded from the earlier analysis of approximately 600 of the donors because counts were too low. Three of the identified cytomegalovirus-associated TCR beta chains were confirmed in vitro to be specific for cytomegalovirus antigens. A later analysis reported that several top co-occurrence clusters appeared linked to parvovirus B19, influenza, CMV and Epstein-Barr virus. An association between a missense DCLRE1C variant and V-gene and J-gene trimming of TCR beta chains was found in a later genetic analysis and replicated in an independent cohort. A later analysis found that most CMV-associated TCR beta chains appeared HLA-restricted, with HLA associations seemingly driven largely by CMV exposure. Immune exposure information for the cohort was limited to CMV serostatus. Correlated functional status among segregating V segments might be attributable to linkage disequilibrium, but an unknown experimental factor could not be ruled out. Assigning TCR associations to individual alleles was difficult when HLA alleles, especially DR and DQ, strongly co-occurred. Cytomegalovirus status was reported to be diagnosed by the classifier with high specificity and sensitivity in both the original and validation cohorts. In this cohort, only TCR beta chains were sequenced, and detectable features were limited by the absence of alpha or paired-chain data. The authors suggested that the approach could potentially be generalized to other disease states and immunological phenotypes. Compared with the approximately 600-donor mean, donors in an Asian-associated ancestry cluster had fewer N-insertions in productive TCRs, according to a later genetic analysis. A later analysis found that TCR association rates varied across HLA loci, with DRB1 alleles showing the most associated TCRs and HLA-C alleles the fewest. A further reported finding was that TCR beta sequences accurately predicted the HLA-A and HLA-B alleles for most subjects in the first cohort. Most TCR sequences were seen in very few donors, while some public TCRs were found in many individuals. The sequencing pipeline was judged likely to have produced a cluster of highly shared sequence variants as a technical artifact. Specific HLA alleles were associated with 16,951 TCR beta sequences at a false discovery rate of 0.05 in a later analysis. In the study, around 150 TCR beta chains were listed as associated with cytomegalovirus. In a later analysis, HLA-associated TCR beta chains were found to be more clonally expanded and to have lower generation probabilities than equally common non-associated chains. Broadly in line with IMGT annotations, most TCR beta V segments showed up in productive rearrangements about 87% or about 30% of the time in an earlier analysis of 450 to 750 of the donors.

The library was built by means of the immunoSEQ multiplex PCR assay. A mixture of 60 forward primers for TCR Vbeta segments and 13 reverse primers for TCR Jbeta segments was used in the multiplex PCR. The CDR3 region of rearranged TCR beta genes was amplified from genomic DNA with a multiplex PCR assay. Amplified TCR beta libraries were sequenced as 87-base-pair reads on the Illumina HiSeq System. Under the source paper's analysis protocol: A later analysis tallied 80 million to 95 million unique TCR beta chains across the approximately 670 repertoires, and approximately 12 million of those chains were shared by two or more donors. A nearest-neighbor algorithm error-corrected the raw reads and collapsed the reads into unique sequences, merging closely related sequences to remove PCR and sequencing errors. V, D and J gene segments were assigned by aligning CDR3 sequences to IMGT reference sequences. Each retained sequence needed at least a six-nucleotide match to both a V gene segment and a J gene segment. Rearrangements were classified as productive when the CDR3 lacked stop codons and remained in frame with V and J, and all other rearrangements were classified as non-productive. CDR3 was defined by IMGT convention, running from the second conserved V-encoded cysteine to the conserved J-encoded phenylalanine. In an earlier analysis of around 640 of the donors, sequences lacking an unambiguous match to a single V gene segment were excluded. An earlier analysis of 500 to 700 of the donors classified V segments as functional when productive rearrangements were above 56.7% and as segregating when the standard deviation between donors was above 5%. A statistical classification framework was built to diagnose cytomegalovirus status from the catalog of TCR beta chain sequences. In a later analysis, V and J genes were assigned by comparing TCR nucleotide sequences against IMGT/GENE-DB human TR gene sequences. In a later analysis, CDR3 sequences and most-parsimonious VDJ recombination scenarios were assigned using the TCRdist pipeline. A later analysis defined each TCR beta chain by its CDR3 amino acid sequence plus V-gene family, and excluded reads lacking a unique V-gene family. As a way to deal with suspected cross-contamination and a sequencing artifact, a later analysis dropped 500 to 700 nucleotide sequences that were highly shared and had low generation probability. In a later analysis, a clonal expansion index was calculated for each public chain from normalized within-repertoire ranks of inferred template counts. In a later analysis, generation probabilities were computed using a VDJ recombination model fitted to out-of-frame rearrangements, and the results were checked against IGoR. In a later analysis, TCR-TCR, TCR-HLA and TCR-CMV co-occurrence was scored with hypergeometric tests, and a repertoire-size bias correction was applied to TCR pairs. In a later analysis, false discovery rates were estimated by permuting HLA or CMV assignments 20 times. In a later analysis, co-occurring TCRs were grouped using DBSCAN, and TCRdist sequence similarity was added for clustering within HLA-allele-positive subsets. Repertoires with fewer than 30,000 or more than 120,000 public chains, plus five repertoires with anomalous nucleotide sharing, were excluded from co-occurrence clustering. Sourced from immuneACCESS, this table was stored by TCRdb with only in-frame sequences that have V and J called. A share of the clones is absent; for the studies checked, an unresolved V gene accounts for under half, and the remainder has no known explanation. The DNA was the basis for D and trimming; V, J and clone size are from that table. Recorded for this sample are under 150,000 clones; roughly 70% of them occurred a single time. In total, the top ten clones hold approximately 4.2% of the sample.

This clonotype originated in a man aged 50-60 years in good health and CMV-seropositive. The sequenced material came from PBMCs. This chain is built from TRBV4-1 and TRBJ2-5; the D gene is unclear. The DNA sequence is TGCGCCAGCAGCCAAGGAGGTTCCGAGGAAGGGACCCAGTACTTC. Its coded protein is CASSQGGSEEGTQYF.